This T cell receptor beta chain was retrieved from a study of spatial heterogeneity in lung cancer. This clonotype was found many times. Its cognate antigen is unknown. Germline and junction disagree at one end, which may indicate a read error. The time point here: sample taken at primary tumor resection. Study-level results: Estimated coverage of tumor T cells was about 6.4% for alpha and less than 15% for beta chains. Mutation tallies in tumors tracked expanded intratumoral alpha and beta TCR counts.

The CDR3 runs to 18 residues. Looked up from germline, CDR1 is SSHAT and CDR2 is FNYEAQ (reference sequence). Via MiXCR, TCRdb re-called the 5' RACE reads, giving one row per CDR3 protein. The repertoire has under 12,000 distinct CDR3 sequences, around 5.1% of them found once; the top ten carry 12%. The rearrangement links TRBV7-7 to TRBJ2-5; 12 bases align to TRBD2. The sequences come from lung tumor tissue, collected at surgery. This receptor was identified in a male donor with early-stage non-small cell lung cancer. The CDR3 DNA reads TGTGCTAGCAGCTTATTCCCTAGACTAGCGGGAGTCGCGGAGACCCAGTACTTC. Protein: CASSLFPRLAGVAETQYF.